The text below deals with one T cell receptor (beta chain). Per the authors' pipeline: By means of reference gene primer amplification, nucleated cell counts were estimated. Assay: immunoSEQ multiplex PCR; the TCRdb copy retains only in-frame clones and omits some. The D gene and trimming were derived from the DNA, and the V and J assignments and clone size from that table. The sample contains 350,000 to 450,000 clones, around 85% of which appear only once. The sample belongs to a study of blood T cell repertoires in COVID-19. Study context: Donors in the United States, Italy and Spain gave samples during acute or convalescent COVID-19. In each case, the material was cDNA or gDNA derived from T cells, B-cell-depleted T cells, or PBMCs.

The V end lost 6 bases, the J end lost 4 bases, and 16 bases lay between the germline ends. The V gene's germline CDR1 is MGHDK and CDR2 SYGVNS. The CDR3 spans 15 residues. The sequenced sample was peripheral blood. The chain couples TRBV25-1 to TRBJ1-5; D call uncertain. This TCR was recovered from a woman between 18 and 30 years old with acute or convalescent COVID-19. CDR3 nucleotide sequence: TGTGCCAGCAGACCCGCGGGTGGCGAGAATCAGCCCCAGCATTTT. Translated, it gives CASRPAGGENQPQHF. The variable domain in full, completed from reference TRBV25-1 and TRBJ1-5, reads EADIYQTPRYLVIGTGKKITLECSQTMGHDKMYWYQQDPGMELHLIHYSYGVNSTEKGDLSSESTVSRIRTEHFPLTLESARPSHTSQYLCASRPAGGENQPQHFGDGTRLSIL.